Sequencing of this T cell receptor (beta chain) was carried out in a study of T cell changes during pregnancy in multiple sclerosis. Trimming cost V 5 bases and J 6 bases; bases outside gene matches: 12. The CDR3 covers 16 residues. Germline-derived CDR1 and CDR2 are LNHDA and SQIVND (reference sequence). The repertoire was sequenced with immunoSEQ multiplex PCR; TCRdb's copy has only in-frame clones and lacks some. The data contain approximately 94,000 clones, 80% to 95% of them singletons. Material: peripheral blood, obtained after pregnancy. V usage is TRBV19 and J usage is TRBJ1-5; 8 positions match TRBD1. The receptor was isolated from a female donor with multiple sclerosis, enrolled in a pregnancy study. The CDR3 loop is CASSPWGQGATQPQHF. For the CDR3, the DNA is TGTGCCAGTAGTCCCTGGGGGCAGGGGGCGACTCAGCCCCAGCATTTT. Full variable domain (rest looked up from reference TRBV19 and TRBJ1-5): DGGITQSPKYLFRKEGQNVTLSCEQNLNHDAMYWYRQDPGQGLRLIYYSQIVNDFQKGDIAEGYSVSREKKESFPLTVTSAQKNPTAFYLCASSPWGQGATQPQHFGDGTRLSIL.